Shown below are 29 T cell receptor beta chains from a single sample sequenced in a study of blood T cell repertoires in COVID-19. TCRdb's table, derived via immunoSEQ multiplex PCR, lists solely in-frame clones and lacks some. The data contain under 150,000 clones, 88% of them singletons. Material: peripheral blood. These receptors were taken from a human donor in a cohort sampled during active COVID-19.

The J gene is TRBJ2-5, the V gene TRBV5-5, with 8 bases identical to TRBD1. The ends lost 4 bases at V and 5 bases at J; junction bases unmatched: 10. The CDR3 is 15 residues long. Germline V gene data show CDR1 as SGHKS and CDR2 as YYEKEE (reference sequence). This CDR3 is CASSADRVLRETQYF. CDR3 coding DNA: TGTGCCAGCAGCGCGGACAGGGTGTTACGGGAGACCCAGTACTTC.

In DNA form, the CDR3 reads TGCGCCAGCAGCTTGGAAACTTATAATGAAAAACTGTTTTTT. Amino acid sequence: CASSLETYNEKLFF. The chain couples TRBV5-1 to TRBJ1-4; D is uncertain. The CDR3 has 14 residues. The V end was cut by 0 bases, the J end by 4 bases, with 7 bases between. CDR1 and CDR2 (germline): SGHRS, YFSETQ.

The chain's CDR3 is CATSPGQGAYYEQYF. CDR3 sequence (DNA): TGTGCCACCTCCCCGGGACAGGGCGCCTACTACGAGCAGTACTTC. This chain uses TRBV15 with TRBJ2-7; 9 nucleotides align to TRBD1. Germline values: CDR1 LNHNV, CDR2 YYDKDF (reference sequence). The V segment lost 8 bases and the J segment 3 bases; nucleotides outside the gene matches: 11. The CDR3 extends over 15 amino acids.

The CDR3 nucleotides are TGTGCCACCAGTGAGGGGGACAGCTATGGCTACACCTTC. It yields the protein CATSEGDSYGYTF. The chain has TRBV24-1 and TRBJ1-2, with 7 bases identical to TRBD1. This CDR3 has 13 amino acids. Trimming at V came to 4 bases and at J to 4 bases, leaving 2 bases not matched to a gene. Germline V gives CDR1 KGHDR, CDR2 SFDVKD.

This chain joins TRBV14 and TRBJ1-6; TRBD1 agrees at 8 bases. With 2 bases clipped from V and 7 bases from J, the junction kept 4 bases outside the gene matches. From germline, CDR1 is SGHDN and CDR2 FVKESK. The CDR3 extends over 15 amino acids. CDR3 nucleotide sequence: TGTGCCAGCAGCCAATACCGACAGGGGAATTCACCCCTCCACTTT. Translation gives CASSQYRQGNSPLHF.

This clone was counted a few times. The gene calls are TRBV19 and TRBJ1-1; TRBD1 matches 7 bases. The CDR3 covers 12 residues. Germline values: CDR1 LNHDA, CDR2 SQIVND (reference sequence). Losses at the gene ends were 5 bases for V and 11 bases for J; bases not matched to a gene: 8. The CDR3 protein is CASSVTGPRAFF. CDR3 bases: TGTGCCAGTAGTGTGACAGGGCCCCGGGCTTTCTTT.

This rearrangement joins TRBV29-1 to TRBJ1-1; perhaps TRBD1 as D (5 bases). This CDR3 contains 14 residues. From germline, CDR1 is SQVTM and CDR2 ANQGSEA. V lost 4 bases and J 4 bases, leaving 16 bases between the germline ends. CDR3 nucleotides: TGCAGCGTTGTGGCGGTGGGGGAGGCCACTGAAGCTTTCTTT. It encodes CSVVAVGEATEAFF.

J is TRBJ2-7 and V is TRBV3-1 (or the pseudogene TRBV3-2); TRBD2 is a possible D gene (7 bases). The CDR3 extends over 16 amino acids. V was clipped by 4 bases and J by 0 bases, with 16 bases between them. CDR1 is LGHDT and CDR2 is YNNKEL in the germline V gene (reference sequence). CDR3 sequence (DNA): TGTGCCAGCAGCCGAGGGGGGGGACGGAGCTCCTACGAGCAGTACTTC. As protein: CASSRGGGRSSYEQYF.

This chain connects TRBV28 to TRBJ2-3; 7 bases map to TRBD2. The germline gives CDR1 MDHEN, CDR2 SYDVKM. V lost 8 bases and J lost 2; bases outside the gene matches: 10. The CDR3 length is 15 residues. CDR3 nucleotides: TGTGCCAGCGGGAGCACGCGGGAGTTCACAGATACGCAGTATTTT. The encoded protein is CASGSTREFTDTQYF.

The chain joins TRBV6-1 to TRBJ2-3; 10 nucleotides align to TRBD1. This CDR3 is built from 15 residues. V lost 1 base, J lost 9 bases, and 7 bases stayed unmatched. Germline values: CDR1 MNHNS, CDR2 SASEGT. CDR3 DNA sequence: TGTGCCAGCAGTGAAGGGGGGACAGGGGATGGGACGCAGTATTTT. This codes for CASSEGGTGDGTQYF.

The rearrangement uses TRBV2 and TRBJ2-1; D might be TRBD2 (6 bases). Trimming shortened V by 8 bases and J by 0 bases, and 14 bases separated the two germline ends. In germline, CDR1 is SNHLY, CDR2 FYNNEI. The CDR3 totals 15 residues. The CDR3 sequence is CASVRDSGSYNEQFF. In nucleotides, the CDR3 is TGTGCCAGCGTACGGGACTCCGGCTCCTACAATGAGCAGTTCTTC.

J is TRBJ2-7 and V is TRBV2; 10 positions match TRBD1. The ends lost 6 bases at V and 0 bases at J; junction bases unmatched: 2. The length of the CDR3 is 14 residues. CDR1 and CDR2 from the germline V gene are SNHLY and FYNNEI. CDR3 in DNA: TGTGCCAGCAGGAGGACAGGGGGCTCCTACGAGCAGTACTTC. Translating gives CASRRTGGSYEQYF.

The CDR3 DNA sequence: TGCGCCAGCAGCTCAGCCAGTGGGCCCAATGTAGGAACCCTCCACTTT. Amino acid sequence: CASSSASGPNVGTLHF. The chain carries TRBV5-1 and TRBJ1-6, with D hard to call. The CDR3 contains 16 residues. V was cut by 3 bases and J by 14 bases, with 24 bases left in between. Germline CDR1 and CDR2: SGHRS and YFSETQ.

The chain is built from TRBV19 and TRBJ2-1, with D perhaps matching TRBD2 (5 bases). V was trimmed by 10 bases and J by 0 bases, leaving 16 bases between them. Germline CDR1 LNHDA, CDR2 SQIVND (reference sequence). The CDR3 runs 15 residues. CDR3 sequence reads: CATQISGSSYNEQFF. CDR3 DNA: TGTGCCACCCAAATCTCGGGGAGCTCCTACAATGAGCAGTTCTTC. Variable domain in full (rest from reference TRBV19 and TRBJ2-1): DGGITQSPKYLFRKEGQNVTLSCEQNLNHDAMYWYRQDPGQGLRLIYYSQIVNDFQKGDIAEGYSVSREKKESFPLTVTSAQKNPTAFYLCATQISGSSYNEQFFGPGTRLTVL.

The chain uses TRBV7-9 and TRBJ2-3; D uncertain. The CDR3 is 14 residues long. Trimming cost V 1 base and J 6 bases, with 11 bases left between them. Looked up from germline, CDR1 is SEHNR and CDR2 is FQNEAQ (reference sequence). The CDR3: CASSLGSFWDTQYF. DNA for the CDR3: TGTGCCAGCAGCTTAGGAAGCTTTTGGGATACGCAGTATTTT.

The genes are TRBV2 and TRBJ2-7, with D maybe TRBD2 (5 bases). V shed 6 bases and J shed 0 bases, with 9 bases lying between them. This CDR3 is built from 13 residues. Looked up from germline, CDR1 is SNHLY and CDR2 is FYNNEI. The CDR3 sequence: CASRGLYSYEQYF. The CDR3 DNA reads as TGTGCCAGCAGAGGACTCTACTCCTACGAGCAGTACTTC.

The rearrangement uses TRBV15 and TRBJ2-2; 8 positions match TRBD2. Germline V lookup: CDR1 LNHNV, CDR2 YYDKDF (reference sequence). This CDR3 region has 15 residues. The ends lost 5 bases at V and 2 bases at J; junction bases unmatched: 4. This CDR3 reads CATSSGGGNTGELFF. CDR3 DNA: TGTGCCACCAGCTCGGGGGGGGGAAACACCGGGGAGCTGTTTTTT.

The rearrangement links TRBV19 to TRBJ2-1, with D perhaps matching TRBD2 (5 bases). This CDR3 comprises 15 residues. Trimming stripped 7 bases from V and 0 bases from J, with 13 bases between. The germline gives CDR1 LNHDA, CDR2 SQIVND (reference sequence). The CDR3 loop is CASNPSGSSYNEQFF. CDR3 sequence (DNA): TGTGCCAGTAACCCTTCGGGGAGCTCCTACAATGAGCAGTTCTTC.

This chain links TRBV7-8 with TRBJ2-1; 8 bases fit TRBD2. Germline CDR1 and CDR2: SGHVS and FQNEAQ. CDR3 size: 17 residues. With V trimmed by 4 bases and J by 5 bases, 13 bases remained unmatched. CDR3 nucleotide sequence: TGTGCCAGCAGCTCAACGATAGCGGGGAATATAAACAATGAGCAGTTCTTC. Translated, it gives CASSSTIAGNINNEQFF.

CDR3 loop: CASSVGQGGTEAFF. In DNA form, the CDR3 reads TGTGCCAGCAGCGTGGGACAGGGAGGCACTGAAGCTTTCTTT. The genes are TRBV9 and TRBJ1-1; 9 nucleotides agree with TRBD1. CDR1 is SGDLS and CDR2 is YYNGEE in the germline V gene. The CDR3 covers 14 residues. V was pared by 2 bases and J by 4 bases, with 3 bases of the junction left unmatched.

The chain carries TRBV27 and TRBJ2-1; TRBD1 aligns across 8 bases. This CDR3 region has 15 residues. The ends lost 2 bases at V and 6 bases at J; junction bases unmatched: 6. Germline CDR1 is MNHEY and CDR2 is SMNVEV (reference sequence). The DNA of the CDR3 is TGTGCCAGCAGTTTAGCAGGGGGCAAGGGCAATGAGCAGTTCTTC. Its translation is CASSLAGGKGNEQFF.

The V call is TRBV10-1, the J call TRBJ1-1; D perhaps matches TRBD1 (6 bases). The CDR3 has 16 residues. Trimming left V 6 bases short and J 0 bases short, with 17 bases between. Germline V lookup: CDR1 WNHNN, CDR2 SYGVQD (reference sequence). CDR3 nucleotide sequence: TGCGCCAGCAGCTCAATCCGGGGGGCTATGAACACTGAAGCTTTCTTT. Amino acid sequence: CASSSIRGAMNTEAFF.

J is TRBJ1-1 and V is TRBV7-2, with D hard to call. The CDR3 spans 16 residues. The V gene lost 5 bases and the J gene lost 0 bases, with 16 bases spanning the gap. Germline CDR1 reads SGHTA; CDR2 reads FQGNSA. The CDR3 sequence is CASSPGGSGMNTEAFF. The DNA of the CDR3 is TGTGCCAGCAGCCCCGGCGGATCTGGTATGAACACTGAAGCTTTCTTT.

This clone has just a few counts. The genes are TRBV6-5 and TRBJ2-2, with D possibly TRBD2 on 5 matching bases. Germline V CDR1 and CDR2: MNHEY, SVGAGI. CDR3 length: 14 residues. Trimming left V 7 bases short and J 5 bases short, with 14 bases between. The CDR3 DNA sequence: TGTGCCAGCATTTGGGAGTGGAAAACCGGGGAGCTGTTTTTT. It specifies CASIWEWKTGELFF.

The chain has TRBV3-1 (or the pseudogene TRBV3-2) and TRBJ2-7, with 8 bases fitting TRBD2. CDR1 and CDR2 from the germline V gene are LGHDT and YNNKEL (reference sequence). V dropped 1 base and J dropped 0; count of bases not matched to a gene: 8. The CDR3 contains 17 residues. The CDR3 loop reads CASSQAHSGLASYEQYF. Written as DNA, the CDR3 is TGTGCCAGCAGCCAAGCCCACAGCGGACTAGCCTCCTACGAGCAGTACTTC.

The sample holds a few counts of this clone. The V and J genes are TRBV2 and TRBJ2-5, with 7 bases that match TRBD1. The CDR3 sequence is 15 residues long. In germline, CDR1 is SNHLY, CDR2 FYNNEI. J was trimmed by 2 bases and V by 3 bases; bases with no gene match: 6. This CDR3 is CASSDQSGQQETQYF. DNA of the CDR3: TGTGCCAGCAGTGATCAATCGGGACAGCAAGAGACCCAGTACTTC.

The CDR3 protein is CASWAGGLAGETQYF. DNA for the CDR3: TGTGCCAGTTGGGCCGGAGGGCTAGCGGGGGAGACCCAGTACTTC. The chain carries TRBV5-4 and TRBJ2-5; 9 nucleotides agree with TRBD2. The CDR3 loop spans 15 amino acids. The germline V gene encodes CDR1 SGHNT and CDR2 YYREEE (reference sequence). Trimming at V came to 8 bases and at J to 5 bases, leaving 13 bases not matched to a gene.

The chain carries TRBV4-2 and TRBJ1-1; TRBD1 matches 8 bases. The CDR3 is made up of 17 amino acids. The V and J ends lost 4 bases and 1 base, in that order; junction bases with no gene match: 11. Germline CDR1 reads LGHNA; CDR2 reads YNFKEQ. The CDR3 loop reads CASSPLLGQGKNTEAFF. The DNA for the CDR3 is TGTGCCAGCAGCCCACTCCTCGGACAGGGAAAGAACACTGAAGCTTTCTTT.

The chain links TRBV27 to TRBJ2-3; weak D call: TRBD2 (5 bases). Germline CDR1 and CDR2: MNHEY and SMNVEV (reference sequence). There are 14 residues in the CDR3. Trimming stripped 4 bases from V and 4 bases from J, with 12 bases between. The CDR3 bases are TGTGCCAGCAGTTCCCTGGGAGCATCAGATACGCAGTATTTT. Amino acids: CASSSLGASDTQYF.